This entry lists 18 T cell receptor beta chains sequenced from one sample in a study of shared clonotypes between healthy human individuals. The table came from immunoSEQ multiplex PCR; TCRdb's copy has only in-frame clones and leaves some out. The data show roughly 2.6 million clones, 90% to 95% seen once. Specimen: naive CD4+ T cells sorted from blood. Described subset: CD45RA+ positively selected. The receptors shown here come from a man between 18 and 35 years old in good health.

This clone is a singleton in its sample. The V call is TRBV25-1, the J call TRBJ2-7; 9 bases are shared with TRBD2. Per germline, CDR1 MGHDK and CDR2 SYGVNS. With 2 bases clipped from V and 5 bases from J, the junction kept 7 bases outside the gene matches. The CDR3 loop spans 15 amino acids. The CDR3 DNA reads as TGTGCCAGCAGTGAACCGGGACTAGCTCTCCACGAGCAGTACTTC. It yields the protein CASSEPGLALHEQYF.

Written as DNA, the CDR3 is TGTGCCAGCTCTATAATGGACCGGGAGGCTTTCTTT. Translation gives CASSIMDREAFF. The chain links TRBV18 to TRBJ1-1; D is ambiguous. The germline V gene has CDR1 KGHSH and CDR2 LQKENI. Trimming cost V 6 bases and J 11 bases, with 16 bases left between them. The CDR3 has 12 residues.

The chain combines TRBV30 with TRBJ1-3; TRBD1 matches at 8 bases. The length of the CDR3 is 17 residues. V was pared by 3 bases and J by 3 bases, with 13 bases of the junction left unmatched. In germline, CDR1 is GTSNPN, CDR2 SVGIG (reference sequence). Here the CDR3 reads CAWRYSTQGAIGNTIYF. The DNA of the CDR3 is TGTGCCTGGAGGTACTCAACTCAGGGGGCGATTGGAAACACCATATATTTT.

The chain carries TRBV6-6 and TRBJ1-2; D remains unclear. Trimming stripped 7 bases from V and 4 bases from J, with 16 bases between. The CDR3 runs 14 residues. Germline loops: CDR1 MNHNY, CDR2 SVGAGI (reference sequence). The CDR3 here is CASTQAVQSYGYTF. The CDR3 nucleotides are TGTGCCAGCACCCAGGCAGTCCAAAGCTATGGCTACACCTTC.

The CDR3 spells CASSLSRTTTNEKLFF. The CDR3 DNA reads as TGTGCCAGCAGTTTATCCAGGACCACAACTAATGAAAAACTGTTTTTT. V is TRBV27 and J is TRBJ1-4; D unresolved. The V and J ends lost 0 bases and 0 bases respectively, with 8 bases between them. This CDR3 comprises 16 residues. From germline, CDR1 is MNHEY and CDR2 SMNVEV (reference sequence).

The chain uses TRBV18 and TRBJ2-2; tentatively, D is TRBD1 (6 bases). Trimming removed 6 bases at V and 3 bases at J, with 14 bases between. The germline CDR1 and CDR2 sequences are KGHSH and LQKENI. This CDR3 has 15 amino acids. The CDR3 loop is CASSPPRGDTGELFF. CDR3 nucleotides: TGTGCCAGCTCCCCCCCCAGGGGAGACACCGGGGAGCTGTTTTTT.

The gene calls are TRBV7-3 and TRBJ2-1; weak D call: TRBD2 (6 bases). V lost 1 base to trimming and J lost 6 bases, with 22 bases between them. Germline loops: CDR1 SGHTA, CDR2 FQGTGA. The CDR3 is 18 residues long. The CDR3 coding sequence is TGTGCCAGCAGCTTAAGTTTAGCCGTAGGGGAGGTGGGCAATGAGCAGTTCTTC. This encodes CASSLSLAVGEVGNEQFF.

V is TRBV19 and J is TRBJ1-2; the D is unclear. Germline V gives CDR1 LNHDA, CDR2 SQIVND (reference sequence). Trimming pared 3 bases from V and 1 base from J, leaving 18 bases between. This CDR3 comprises 17 residues. The CDR3 sequence is CASSIGQDVSYNYGYTF. The CDR3 DNA reads TGTGCCAGTAGTATCGGGCAGGATGTTTCTTATAACTATGGCTACACCTTC.

This sequence joins TRBV4-3 and TRBJ2-5; TRBD2 matches 9 bases. The CDR3 is made up of 16 amino acids. J lost 5 bases, V lost 0 bases, and 7 bases had no gene match. CDR1 is LGHNA, CDR2 YSLEER, per germline. CDR3 in amino acids: CASSQDLGLAAETQYF. In DNA form, the CDR3 reads TGCGCCAGCAGCCAAGATCTGGGACTAGCCGCGGAGACCCAGTACTTC.

The chain joins TRBV7-2 to TRBJ2-7; tentatively, D is TRBD2 (5 bases). The CDR3 is 16 residues long. V was trimmed by 3 bases and J by 2 bases, leaving 17 bases between them. Germline assignment: CDR1 SGHTA and CDR2 FQGNSA. As DNA, the CDR3 is TGTGCCAGCAGCTTGTCGACGGGAACGCCTACCTACGAGCAGTACTTC. It translates to CASSLSTGTPTYEQYF.

The CDR3 nucleotides read TGTGCCAGCAGTTTACCGGCAGGGGTCTCCTACGAGCAGTACTTC. It yields the protein CASSLPAGVSYEQYF. This rearrangement joins TRBV28 to TRBJ2-7; D may be TRBD1 (6 bases). CDR1 MDHEN and CDR2 SYDVKM come from the germline V gene. The length of the CDR3 is 15 residues. V was clipped by 2 bases and J by 0 bases, with 11 bases between them.

V gene TRBV10-3 combines with J gene TRBJ2-7; 7 bases are a match to TRBD1. The V gene end was trimmed by 9 bases and the J gene end by 0 bases; junction bases not matched to a gene: 11. The germline V gene has CDR1 ENHRY and CDR2 SYGVKD. The CDR3 runs to 15 residues. DNA for the CDR3: TGTGCCATTTCTGCCCAGGGACAGCTCTCCTACGAGCAGTACTTC. Protein: CAISAQGQLSYEQYF.

The chain employs TRBV7-9 and TRBJ2-1; D gene uncertain. The V end lost 5 bases, the J end lost 4 bases, and 3 bases lay between the germline ends. Germline values: CDR1 SEHNR, CDR2 FQNEAQ (reference sequence). The CDR3 sequence is 11 residues long. This chain's CDR3 is CASSAYNEQFF. In DNA, the CDR3 is TGTGCCAGCAGCGCTTACAATGAGCAGTTCTTC. The variable domain in full, completed from reference TRBV7-9 and TRBJ2-1, reads DTGVSQNPRHKITKRGQNVTFRCDPISEHNRLYWYRQTLGQGPEFLTYFQNEAQLEKSRLLSDRFSAERPKGSFSTLEIQRTEQGDSAMYLCASSAYNEQFFGPGTRLTVL.

The count of this clone is one. This chain joins TRBV6-1 and TRBJ1-2; 7 bases map to TRBD1. The trim removed 0 bases at V and 4 bases at J, leaving 5 bases unmatched. This CDR3 contains 15 residues. CDR1 is MNHNS, CDR2 SASEGT, per germline. The CDR3 bases are TGTGCCAGCAGTGAAGCGGAGGGGGCGATCTATGGCTACACCTTC. Translation: CASSEAEGAIYGYTF.

The chain has TRBV11-2 and TRBJ2-7; D unclear. Germline V gene data show CDR1 as SGHAT and CDR2 as FQNNGV. Between the trimmed V and J ends, which lost 0 bases and 2 bases, there was a span of 8 bases. CDR3 length equals 14 residues. CDR3: CASSLDHGAYEQYF. CDR3 sequence (DNA): TGTGCCAGCAGCTTAGATCATGGGGCCTACGAGCAGTACTTC. The variable domain in full, completed from reference TRBV11-2 and TRBJ2-7, reads EAGVAQSPRYKIIEKRQSVAFWCNPISGHATLYWYQQILGQGPKLLIQFQNNGVVDDSQLPKDRFSAERLKGVDSTLKIQPAKLEDSAVYLCASSLDHGAYEQYFGPGTRLTVT.

This chain joins TRBV30 and TRBJ2-3, with 7 bases matching TRBD2. The CDR3 length is 15 residues. V lost 3 bases and J lost 0; bases outside the gene matches: 6. Germline lookup yields CDR1 GTSNPN and CDR2 SVGIG (reference sequence). The CDR3 DNA reads TGTGCCTGGAGCGCACTAGCGACCAGCACAGATACGCAGTATTTT. Protein product: CAWSALATSTDTQYF.

The chain links TRBV19 to TRBJ1-6, with D perhaps matching TRBD1 (6 bases). The germline V and J ends were trimmed by 7 bases and 8 bases, with 12 bases remaining between them. Germline CDR1 is LNHDA and CDR2 is SQIVND (reference sequence). The CDR3 covers 13 residues. This chain's CDR3 is CASKTPGDSPLHF. Written as DNA, the CDR3 is TGTGCCAGTAAAACGCCAGGGGATTCACCCCTCCACTTT.

The chain is built from TRBV6-4 and TRBJ2-3; 8 nucleotides agree with TRBD2. The CDR3 spans 15 residues. J was trimmed by 0 bases and V by 6 bases; bases with no gene match: 5. Germline CDR1 is MRHNA and CDR2 is SNTAGT. The CDR3 DNA sequence: TGTGCCAGCAGCCCTACTAGCGGAAGCACAGATACGCAGTATTTT. It is translated as CASSPTSGSTDTQYF.